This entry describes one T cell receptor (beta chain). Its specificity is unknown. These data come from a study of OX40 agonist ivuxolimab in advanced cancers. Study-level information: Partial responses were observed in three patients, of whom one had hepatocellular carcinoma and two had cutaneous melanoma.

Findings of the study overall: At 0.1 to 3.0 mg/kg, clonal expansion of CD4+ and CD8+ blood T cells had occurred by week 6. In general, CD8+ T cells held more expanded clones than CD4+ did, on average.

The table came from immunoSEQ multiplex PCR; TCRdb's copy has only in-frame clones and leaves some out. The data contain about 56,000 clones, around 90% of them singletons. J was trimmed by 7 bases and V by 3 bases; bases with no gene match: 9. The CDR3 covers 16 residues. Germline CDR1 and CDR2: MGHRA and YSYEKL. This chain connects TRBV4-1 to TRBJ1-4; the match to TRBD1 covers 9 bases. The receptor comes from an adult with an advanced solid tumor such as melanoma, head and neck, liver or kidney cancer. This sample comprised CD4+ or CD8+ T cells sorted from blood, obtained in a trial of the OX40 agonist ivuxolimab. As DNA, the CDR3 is TGCGCCAGCAGCCACGCGCAGTTGGGACAGGGTGAAAAACTGTTTTTT. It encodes CASSHAQLGQGEKLFF.